This is a list of T cell receptor beta chains from one sample in a study of blood T cell repertoires in COVID-19. Sequenced by immunoSEQ multiplex PCR; TCRdb stores in-frame clones only, minus some. In the table there are 96,000 or so clones, approximately 90% of which are singletons. Sequencing was performed on peripheral blood. The receptors here all came from a human donor with COVID-19, enrolled during active disease. The donor label of this sample is uncertain. Each CDR3 is given with its conserved first and last residue. The D gene is left open where the match is weak. Some rows mark clone size as missing; the rest say once, few, many or name a class of expanded clone.

j_call clone_size d_call v_call cdr3_nt cdr3_aa
TRBJ2-5 few NA TRBV12-3/TRBV12-4 TGTGCCAGCAGTTTAGGCAGCCAAGAGACCCAGTACTTC CASSLGSQETQYF
TRBJ1-6 NA NA TRBV5-6 TGTGCCAGCAGCTTGGATCGACTCTCTAATTCACCCCTCCACTTT CASSLDRLSNSPLHF
TRBJ2-7 NA TRBD1 TRBV7-9 TGTGCCAGCAGCCCCAGGACAGGGGCCTACGAGCAGTACTTC CASSPRTGAYEQYF
TRBJ1-5 once NA TRBV30 TGTGCCTGGAGGCAGGGTGGTAATCAGCCCCAGCATTTT CAWRQGGNQPQHF
TRBJ1-2 NA NA TRBV6-2/TRBV6-3 TGTGCCAGCAGTTTAGCATTGAATGGCTACACCTTC CASSLALNGYTF
TRBJ2-1 NA NA TRBV5-5 TGTGCCAGCAGCTTGGCGTGGACAGACCACAATGAGCAGTTCTTC CASSLAWTDHNEQFF
TRBJ1-4 NA TRBD1 TRBV5-1 TGCGCCAGCAGCTTGGGGACAGGGAATAGGGCGGAAAAACTGTTTTTT CASSLGTGNRAEKLFF
TRBJ1-2 once NA TRBV10-3 TGTGCCTCTAGAGGGGGAGACAGATCATACTACACCTTC CASRGGDRSYYTF
TRBJ1-4 NA TRBD1 TRBV24-1 TGTGCCACCAGTGAAGGGACAGTTAATGAAAAACTGTTTTTT CATSEGTVNEKLFF
TRBJ1-3 NA NA TRBV30 TGTGCCTGGAGTGTACGTACATACCAAGGAAACACCATATATTTT CAWSVRTYQGNTIYF
TRBJ1-3 NA TRBD1 TRBV6-5 TGTGCCAGCACCCTAGGACAGGGAATCGGAAACACCATATATTTT CASTLGQGIGNTIYF
TRBJ2-6 NA NA TRBV5-1 TGCGCCAGCAGCTTGGCCCAGGCAGGGGCTGGGGCCAACGTCCTGACTTTC CASSLAQAGAGANVLTF
TRBJ2-5 NA NA TRBV5-6 TGTGCCAGCAGCTTGGTCGGGGAGACGTACCAAGAGACCCAGTACTTC CASSLVGETYQETQYF
TRBJ1-1 NA NA TRBV6-5 TGTGCCAGCACGCCAGCGGGGACGGGAGAGGCTGAAGCTTTCTTT CASTPAGTGEAEAFF
TRBJ2-2 NA TRBD1 TRBV5-4 TGTGCCAGCAGCTTGGTCCCGGGACAGGGGGCCGGGGAGCTGTTTTTT CASSLVPGQGAGELFF
TRBJ1-4 NA NA TRBV9 TGTGCCAGCAGCGTATGGCCACATGAAAAACTGTTTTTT CASSVWPHEKLFF
TRBJ1-2 NA NA TRBV6-5 TGTGCCAGCAGGCCTCAGGCTAACTATGGCTACACCTTC CASRPQANYGYTF
TRBJ1-2 once TRBD1 TRBV6-5 TGTGCCAGCAGTTACGTAGACAGGGCAGGATATGGCTACACCTTC CASSYVDRAGYGYTF
TRBJ2-1 NA NA TRBV5-1 TGCGCCAGCGGCTACGACAGAAATTCCTACAATGAGCAGTTCTTC CASGYDRNSYNEQFF
TRBJ1-6 NA NA TRBV5-1 TGCGCCAGCAGCCGGGATGGAAATTCACCCCTCCACTTT CASSRDGNSPLHF
TRBJ1-1 NA NA TRBV28 TGTGCCAGCAGCCCCCCGACAGACCGGGCGGGGACTGAAGCTTTCTTT CASSPPTDRAGTEAFF
TRBJ2-7 NA TRBD2 TRBV3-1/TRBV3-2 TGTGCCAGCAGCCCGGGACTAGCGGGAGGCTACGAGCAGTACTTC CASSPGLAGGYEQYF
TRBJ1-1 once NA TRBV19 TGTGCCAGTAGTTCGGGGGGAGAGAACACTGAAGCTTTCTTT CASSSGGENTEAFF
TRBJ1-4 NA TRBD1 TRBV5-6 TGTGCCAGCAGCCCTGGACAGGGTAATGAAAAACTGTTTTTT CASSPGQGNEKLFF
TRBJ1-6 once NA TRBV10-3 TGTGCCATCAGCCGTAGTCCAGAGGGTTCACCCCTCCACTTT CAISRSPEGSPLHF
TRBJ2-7 NA TRBD1 TRBV28 TGTGCCAGCAGTTTTGCCACGGGACAGGGTCTTATCGGGGAGCAGTACTTC CASSFATGQGLIGEQYF
TRBJ2-5 NA NA TRBV7-9 TGTGCCAGCAGCTTGGATGGGGGCTCACAAGAGACCCAGTACTTC CASSLDGGSQETQYF
TRBJ1-5 once NA TRBV4-1 TGCGCCAGCAGCCAAGATCGAACCAGGGTCTTCAATCAGCCCCAGCATTTT CASSQDRTRVFNQPQHF
TRBJ1-2 NA NA TRBV27 TGTGCCAGCAGTTTCAGGGAAGGTCATGGCTACACCTTC CASSFREGHGYTF
TRBJ1-2 once NA TRBV5-1 TGCGCCAGCAGCTTGGACAGCCTATATGGCTACACCTTC CASSLDSLYGYTF
TRBJ2-1 NA NA TRBV7-9 TGTGCCAGCAGCTTGGGAGGGGGGGAGCAGTTCTTC CASSLGGGEQFF
TRBJ1-3 NA NA TRBV6-5 TGTGCCAGCAGTTACTCGGGAGAAGGAAACACCATATATTTT CASSYSGEGNTIYF
TRBJ1-2 NA NA TRBV19 TGTGCCAGTAGTATTGGCGGGGGGCCTCGCTATGGCTACACCTTC CASSIGGGPRYGYTF
TRBJ1-1 NA TRBD1 TRBV29-1 TGCAGCGTTGAAGAGGACAGGGGAGAGACTGAAGCTTTCTTT CSVEEDRGETEAFF
TRBJ1-5 few NA TRBV28 TGTGCCAGCAGTACCTCGGGGGGTCAGCCCCAGCATTTT CASSTSGGQPQHF
TRBJ1-2 NA NA TRBV11-2 TGTGCCAGCAGCCCATCGGGGGGGTTCGGTGGCTACACCTTC CASSPSGGFGGYTF
TRBJ2-1 NA NA TRBV3-1/TRBV3-2 TGTGCCAGCAGCCAAGATGTCCGGCAGGATGAGCAGTTCTTC CASSQDVRQDEQFF
TRBJ1-6 NA NA TRBV3-1/TRBV3-2 TGTGCCAGCAGCCACTCCGTCGATAATTCACCCCTCCACTTT CASSHSVDNSPLHF
TRBJ2-5 NA NA TRBV2 TGTGCCAGCAGGCTCGAGTACAGGTATTACTTC CASRLEYRYYF
TRBJ2-2 NA NA TRBV18 TGTGCCAGCTCACCACCGCAGGGCTCTCTCACCGGGGAGCTGTTTTTT CASSPPQGSLTGELFF
TRBJ2-3 NA NA TRBV3-1/TRBV3-2 TGTGCCAGCAGCCAAGGGACACAGAGAAACACAGATACGCAGTATTTT CASSQGTQRNTDTQYF
TRBJ1-2 NA TRBD1 TRBV7-2 TGTGCCAGCAGCTTCCTGGGACAGAATGGCTACACCTTC CASSFLGQNGYTF
TRBJ1-2 NA TRBD1 TRBV24-1 TGTGCCACCAGTGACAAAGACAGGGATGGCTACACCTTC CATSDKDRDGYTF
TRBJ1-4 NA TRBD1 TRBV6-5 TGTGCCAGCGACAGGGCTGGTGAAAAACTGTTTTTT CASDRAGEKLFF
TRBJ1-5 once TRBD1 TRBV7-2 TGTGCCAGCAGCGTAAGACAGGGAGGCAATCAGCCCCAGCATTTT CASSVRQGGNQPQHF
TRBJ2-1 NA TRBD2 TRBV5-5 TGTGCCAGCAGCCCGCTAGCGGAAGCCTACAATGAGCAGTTCTTC CASSPLAEAYNEQFF